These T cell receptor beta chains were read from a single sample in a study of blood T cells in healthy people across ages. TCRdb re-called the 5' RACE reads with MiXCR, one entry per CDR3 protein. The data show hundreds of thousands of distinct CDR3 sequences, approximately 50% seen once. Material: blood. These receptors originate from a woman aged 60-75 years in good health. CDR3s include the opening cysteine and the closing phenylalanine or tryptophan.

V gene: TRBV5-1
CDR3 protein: CASRRGGEGETQYF

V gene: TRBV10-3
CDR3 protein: CAISPSTDTQYF

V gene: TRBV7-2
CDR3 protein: CASSLDRINSNYGYTF

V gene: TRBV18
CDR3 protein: CASSFGGAMNTEAFF

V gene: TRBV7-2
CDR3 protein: CASSSRQGDYEQYF

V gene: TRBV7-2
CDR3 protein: CASSPDRFYEQYF

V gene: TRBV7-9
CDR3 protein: CASSPIAGGPGDTQYF

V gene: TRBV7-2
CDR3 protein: CASSFSRSSYEQYF

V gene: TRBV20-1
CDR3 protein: CSARVAGQGNRSPLHF

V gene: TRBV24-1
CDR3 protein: CATSEGGGDEQFF

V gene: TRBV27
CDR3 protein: CASRLMKVGTGTSPLHF

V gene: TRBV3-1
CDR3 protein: CASSLPAGTDTQYF

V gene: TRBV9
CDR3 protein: CASTRLAGNQETQYF

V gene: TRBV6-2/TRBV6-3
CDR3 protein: CASSHGLEISSDTQYF

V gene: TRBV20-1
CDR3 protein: CSARTSGLDTQYF

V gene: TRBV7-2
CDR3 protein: CASSLGAGTTYEQYF

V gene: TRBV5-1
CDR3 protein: CASSPMTANTEAFF

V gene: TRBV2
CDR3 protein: CASSRLAYNEQFF

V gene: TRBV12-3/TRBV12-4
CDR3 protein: CASGPGRRDYEQYF

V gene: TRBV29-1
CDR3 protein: CSVEPSGNGGETQYF

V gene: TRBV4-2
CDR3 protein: CASSQGYGTAYEQYF

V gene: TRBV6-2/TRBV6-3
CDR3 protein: CASRTSGRANEQFF

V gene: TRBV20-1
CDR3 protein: CSARVGSGRANIQYF

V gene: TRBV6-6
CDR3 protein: CASIRTSGNNEQFF

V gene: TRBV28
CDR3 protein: CATVGVRGYTF

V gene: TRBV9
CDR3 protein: CASSVVERTSTDTQYF

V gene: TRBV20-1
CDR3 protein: CSARARREPYEQYF

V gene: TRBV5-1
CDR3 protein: CASSIQGMEVTDTQYF

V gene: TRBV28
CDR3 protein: CASSFPTPVMNTEAFF

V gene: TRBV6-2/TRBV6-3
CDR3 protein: CASSHSADTQYF

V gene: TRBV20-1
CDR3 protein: CSARVPDRGLYEQYF

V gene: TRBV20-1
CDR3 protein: CSARADRAAYNEQFF

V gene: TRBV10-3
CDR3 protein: CAIRTGGAGNEQFF

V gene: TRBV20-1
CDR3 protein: CSARDPGQGKNEQFF